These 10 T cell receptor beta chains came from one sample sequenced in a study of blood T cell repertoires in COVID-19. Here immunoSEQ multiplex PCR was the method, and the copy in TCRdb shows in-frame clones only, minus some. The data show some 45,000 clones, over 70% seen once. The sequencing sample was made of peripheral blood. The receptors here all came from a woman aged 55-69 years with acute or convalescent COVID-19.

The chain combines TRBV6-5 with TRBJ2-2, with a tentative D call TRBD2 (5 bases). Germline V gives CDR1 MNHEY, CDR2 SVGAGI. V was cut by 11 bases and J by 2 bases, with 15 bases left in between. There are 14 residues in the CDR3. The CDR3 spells CAHGSSVNTGELFF. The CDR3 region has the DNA TGTGCCCATGGGAGCAGTGTTAACACCGGGGAGCTGTTTTTT.

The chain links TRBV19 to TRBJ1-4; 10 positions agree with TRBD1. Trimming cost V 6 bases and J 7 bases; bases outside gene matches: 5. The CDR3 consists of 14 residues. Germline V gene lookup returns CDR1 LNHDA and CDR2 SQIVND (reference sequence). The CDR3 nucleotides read TGTGCCAGTAGCCTGGACAGGGGGTTTGAAAAACTGTTTTTT. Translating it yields CASSLDRGFEKLFF.

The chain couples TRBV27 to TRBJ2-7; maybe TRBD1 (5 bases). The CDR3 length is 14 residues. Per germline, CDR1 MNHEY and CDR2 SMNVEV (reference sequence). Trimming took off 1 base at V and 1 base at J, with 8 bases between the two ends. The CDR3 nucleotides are TGTGCCAGCAGTTTATACGACAGTTCCTACGAGCAGTACTTC. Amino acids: CASSLYDSSYEQYF.

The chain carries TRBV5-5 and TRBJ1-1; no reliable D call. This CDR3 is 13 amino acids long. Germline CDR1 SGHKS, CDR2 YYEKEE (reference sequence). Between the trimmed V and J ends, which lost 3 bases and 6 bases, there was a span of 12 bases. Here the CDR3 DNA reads TGTGCCAGCAGCTCAATAGGCGGTGCTGAAGCTTTCTTT. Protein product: CASSSIGGAEAFF. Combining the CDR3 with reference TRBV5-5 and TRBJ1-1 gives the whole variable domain DAGVTQSPTHLIKTRGQQVTLRCSPISGHKSVSWYQQVLGQGPQFIFQYYEKEERGRGNFPDRFSARQFPNYSSELNVNALLLGDSALYLCASSSIGGAEAFFGQGTRLTVV.

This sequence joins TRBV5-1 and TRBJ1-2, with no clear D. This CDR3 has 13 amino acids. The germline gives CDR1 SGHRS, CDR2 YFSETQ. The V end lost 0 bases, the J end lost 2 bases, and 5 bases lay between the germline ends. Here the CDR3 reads CASSLVQNYGYTF. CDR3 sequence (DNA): TGCGCCAGCAGCTTGGTCCAGAACTATGGCTACACCTTC. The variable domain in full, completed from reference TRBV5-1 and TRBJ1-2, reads KAGVTQTPRYLIKTRGQQVTLSCSPISGHRSVSWYQQTPGQGLQFLFEYFSETQRNKGNFPGRFSGRQFSNSRSEMNVSTLELGDSALYLCASSLVQNYGYTFGSGTRLTVV.

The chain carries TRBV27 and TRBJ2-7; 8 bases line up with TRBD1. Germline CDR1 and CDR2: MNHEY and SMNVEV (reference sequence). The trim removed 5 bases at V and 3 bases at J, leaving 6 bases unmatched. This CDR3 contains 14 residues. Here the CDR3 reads CASSPRTGSYEQYF. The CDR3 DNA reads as TGTGCCAGCAGTCCCCGGACAGGGAGCTACGAGCAGTACTTC.

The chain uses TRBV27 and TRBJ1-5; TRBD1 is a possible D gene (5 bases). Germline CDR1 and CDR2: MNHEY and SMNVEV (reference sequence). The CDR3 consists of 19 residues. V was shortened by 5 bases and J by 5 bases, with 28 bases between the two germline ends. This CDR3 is CASSPALRTRGVGDQPQHF. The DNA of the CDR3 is TGTGCCAGCAGTCCCGCCCTCCGTACGCGGGGGGTAGGGGATCAGCCCCAGCATTTT.

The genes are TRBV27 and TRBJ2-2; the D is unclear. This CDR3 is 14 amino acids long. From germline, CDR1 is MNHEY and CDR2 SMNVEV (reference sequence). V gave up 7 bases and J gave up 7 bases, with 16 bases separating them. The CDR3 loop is CASTLSRGIGELFF. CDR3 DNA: TGTGCCAGCACCCTATCCAGAGGTATCGGGGAGCTGTTTTTT.

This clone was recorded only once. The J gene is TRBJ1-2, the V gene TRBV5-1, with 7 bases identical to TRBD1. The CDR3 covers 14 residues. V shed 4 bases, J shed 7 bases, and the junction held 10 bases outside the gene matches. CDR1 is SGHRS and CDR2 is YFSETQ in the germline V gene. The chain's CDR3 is CASSPTAGGGGYTF. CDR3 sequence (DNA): TGCGCCAGCAGCCCTACCGCAGGGGGTGGTGGCTACACCTTC.

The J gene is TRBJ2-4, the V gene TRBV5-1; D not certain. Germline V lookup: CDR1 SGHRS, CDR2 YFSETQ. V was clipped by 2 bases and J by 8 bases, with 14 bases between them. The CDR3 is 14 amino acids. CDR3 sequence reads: CASSLESLRDIQYF. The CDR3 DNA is TGCGCCAGCAGCTTAGAGTCCCTACGTGACATTCAGTACTTC.